This T cell receptor beta chain was captured in a study of cytomegalovirus exposure and HLA in healthy donors. Study overall: Falling in the Caucasian-associated ancestry cluster were approximately 84% of a few hundred genotyped donors.

Whole-study findings and limits: There were several of the most significant clusters that appeared linked to common viral pathogens in a later analysis. According to a later analysis, most TCR beta chains associated with CMV appeared HLA-restricted.

The CDR3 is 11 residues long. Germline-derived CDR1 and CDR2 are WSHSY and SAAADI. Trimming removed 5 bases at V and 3 bases at J, with 5 bases between. With 60 Vbeta and 13 Jbeta primers, the PCR was carried out. Clones were read by immunoSEQ multiplex PCR, and TCRdb kept only the in-frame ones, dropping some. The data show under 150,000 clones, roughly 79% seen once. This clone has only one observation. Antigen: not known. This receptor was identified in a woman aged 25-40 years in good health and CMV-seronegative. Source material: PBMCs. J is TRBJ2-7 and V is TRBV10-2, with D unclear. As DNA, the CDR3 is TGCGCCAGCAGTCCAATCTACGAGCAGTACTTC. This translates into CASSPIYEQYF.